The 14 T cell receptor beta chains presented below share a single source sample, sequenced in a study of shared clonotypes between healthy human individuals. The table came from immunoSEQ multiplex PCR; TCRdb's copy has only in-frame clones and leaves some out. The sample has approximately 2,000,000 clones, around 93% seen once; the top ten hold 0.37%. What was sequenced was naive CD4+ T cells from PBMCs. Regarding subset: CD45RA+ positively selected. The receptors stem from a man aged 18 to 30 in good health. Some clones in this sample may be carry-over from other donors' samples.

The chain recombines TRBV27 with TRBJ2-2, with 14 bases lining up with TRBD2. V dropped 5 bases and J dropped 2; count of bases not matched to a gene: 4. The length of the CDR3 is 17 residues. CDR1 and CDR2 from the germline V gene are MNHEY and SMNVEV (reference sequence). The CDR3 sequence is CASSLGLAGDNTGELFF. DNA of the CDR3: TGTGCCAGCAGTCTGGGACTAGCGGGAGACAACACCGGGGAGCTGTTTTTT.

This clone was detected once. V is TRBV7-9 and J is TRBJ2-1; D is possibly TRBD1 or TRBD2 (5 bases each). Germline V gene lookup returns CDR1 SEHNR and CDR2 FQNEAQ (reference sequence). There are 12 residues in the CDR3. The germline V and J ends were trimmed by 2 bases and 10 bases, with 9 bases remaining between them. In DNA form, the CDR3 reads TGTGCCAGCAGCTTAAAGTGGGACGAGCAGTTCTTC. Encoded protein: CASSLKWDEQFF.

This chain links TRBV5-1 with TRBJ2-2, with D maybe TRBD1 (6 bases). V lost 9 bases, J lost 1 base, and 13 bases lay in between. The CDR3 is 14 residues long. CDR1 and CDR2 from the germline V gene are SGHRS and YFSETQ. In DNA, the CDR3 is TGCGCCACCGCCAGGGGTCGGAACACCGGGGAGCTGTTTTTT. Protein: CATARGRNTGELFF.

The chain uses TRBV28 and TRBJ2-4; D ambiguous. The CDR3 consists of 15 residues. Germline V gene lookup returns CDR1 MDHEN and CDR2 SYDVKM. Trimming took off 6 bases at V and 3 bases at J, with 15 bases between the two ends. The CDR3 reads CASSPGESGKNIQYF. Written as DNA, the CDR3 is TGTGCCAGCAGCCCAGGAGAGTCTGGCAAAAACATTCAGTACTTC. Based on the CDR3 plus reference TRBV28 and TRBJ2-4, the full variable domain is DVKVTQSSRYLVKRTGEKVFLECVQDMDHENMFWYRQDPGLGLRLIYFSYDVKMKEKGDIPEGYSVSREKKERFSLILESASTNQTSMYLCASSPGESGKNIQYFGAGTRLSVL.

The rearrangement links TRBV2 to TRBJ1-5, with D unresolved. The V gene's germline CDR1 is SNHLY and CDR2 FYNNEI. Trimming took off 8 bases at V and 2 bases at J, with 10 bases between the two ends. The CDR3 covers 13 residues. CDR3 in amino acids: CASHGGRNQPQHF. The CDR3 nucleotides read TGTGCCAGCCATGGAGGGCGCAATCAGCCCCAGCATTTT. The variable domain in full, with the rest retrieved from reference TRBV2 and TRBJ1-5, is EPEVTQTPSHQVTQMGQEVILRCVPISNHLYFYWYRQILGQKVEFLVSFYNNEISEKSEIFDDQFSVERPDGSNFTLKIRSTKLEDSAMYFCASHGGRNQPQHFGDGTRLSIL.

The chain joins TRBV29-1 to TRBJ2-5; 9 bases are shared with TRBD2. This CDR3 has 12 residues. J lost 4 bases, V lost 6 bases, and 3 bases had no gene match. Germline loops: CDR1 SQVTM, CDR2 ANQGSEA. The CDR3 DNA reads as TGCAGCGTACTGACTAGCGGAGAGACCCAGTACTTC. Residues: CSVLTSGETQYF.

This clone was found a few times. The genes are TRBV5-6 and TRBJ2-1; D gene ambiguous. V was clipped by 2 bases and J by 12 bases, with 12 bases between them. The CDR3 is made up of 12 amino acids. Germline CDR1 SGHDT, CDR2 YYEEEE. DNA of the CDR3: TGTGCCAGCAGCTTAGGTAGTGTGTCGCAGTTCTTC. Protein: CASSLGSVSQFF.

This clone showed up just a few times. In DNA form, the CDR3 reads TGTGCCAGCATCCCTGGGGGGGTTCCTGAAGCTTTCTTT. Its protein is CASIPGGVPEAFF. The V call is TRBV28, the J call TRBJ1-1; weak D call: TRBD1 (5 bases). V was shortened by 7 bases and J by 6 bases, with 15 bases between the two germline ends. The CDR3 is 13 amino acids. The germline gives CDR1 MDHEN, CDR2 SYDVKM.

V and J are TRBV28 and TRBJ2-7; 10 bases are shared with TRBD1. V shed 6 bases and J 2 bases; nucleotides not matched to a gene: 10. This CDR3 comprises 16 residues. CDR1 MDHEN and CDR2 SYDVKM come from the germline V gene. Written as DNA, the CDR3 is TGTGCCAGCAGGCCGCTACTGGGACAGGGGCCCTACGAGCAGTACTTC. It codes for CASRPLLGQGPYEQYF.

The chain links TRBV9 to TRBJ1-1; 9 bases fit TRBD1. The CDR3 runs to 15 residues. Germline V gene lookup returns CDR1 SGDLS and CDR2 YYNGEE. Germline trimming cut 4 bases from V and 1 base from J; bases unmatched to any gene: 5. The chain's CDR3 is CASSPRGQGNTEAFF. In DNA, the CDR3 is TGTGCCAGCAGCCCTAGGGGACAGGGGAACACTGAAGCTTTCTTT.

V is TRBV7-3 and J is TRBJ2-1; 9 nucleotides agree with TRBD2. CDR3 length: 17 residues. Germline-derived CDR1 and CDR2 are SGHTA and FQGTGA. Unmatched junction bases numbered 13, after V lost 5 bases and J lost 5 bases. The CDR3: CASSHVGGASGNNEQFF. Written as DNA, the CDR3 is TGTGCCAGCAGCCACGTGGGAGGGGCTAGCGGGAACAATGAGCAGTTCTTC.

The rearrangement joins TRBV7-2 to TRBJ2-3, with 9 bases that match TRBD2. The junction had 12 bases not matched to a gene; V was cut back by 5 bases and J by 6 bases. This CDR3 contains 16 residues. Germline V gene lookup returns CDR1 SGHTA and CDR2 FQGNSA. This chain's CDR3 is CASSTVAGAADDTQYF. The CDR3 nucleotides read TGTGCCAGCAGCACCGTAGCGGGAGCGGCGGACGATACGCAGTATTTT.

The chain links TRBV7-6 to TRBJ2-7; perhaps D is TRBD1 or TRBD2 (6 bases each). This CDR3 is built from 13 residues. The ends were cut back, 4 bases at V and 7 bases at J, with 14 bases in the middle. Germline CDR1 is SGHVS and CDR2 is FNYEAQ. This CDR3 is CASSSRQAGEQYF. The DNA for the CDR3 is TGTGCCAGCAGCTCGCGACAGGCGGGGGAGCAGTACTTC.

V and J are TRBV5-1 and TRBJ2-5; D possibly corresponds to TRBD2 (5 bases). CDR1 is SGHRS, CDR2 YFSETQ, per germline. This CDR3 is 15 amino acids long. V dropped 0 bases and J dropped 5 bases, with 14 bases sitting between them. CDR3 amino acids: CASSLEGGFLETQYF. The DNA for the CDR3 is TGCGCCAGCAGCTTGGAGGGCGGGTTTCTGGAGACCCAGTACTTC.